The source of this T cell receptor beta chain is a study of cytomegalovirus exposure and HLA in healthy donors. As for the study in general: A data release that came early held roughly 90 million unique TCRs from HLA-typed donors.

PCR used 60 Vbeta primers and 13 Jbeta primers. The data were produced by immunoSEQ multiplex PCR, yet TCRdb's version contains in-frame clones alone and is incomplete. In total, the table holds about 130,000 clones. The length of the CDR3 is 12 residues. Deletions cut 2 bases from V and 11 bases from J, with 11 bases between. Germline-derived CDR1 and CDR2 are SGHNT and YENEEA. This chain uses TRBV11-3 with TRBJ2-3, with D possibly matching TRBD2 (5 bases). Sequencing used PBMCs. The source of this sequence is a man between 35 and 55 years old in good health and CMV-seronegative. CDR3 protein: CASSLNGKVQYF. The CDR3 bases are TGTGCCAGCAGCTTAAACGGGAAGGTGCAGTATTTT.